This T cell receptor beta chain was sequenced during a study of CD4 T cells in relation to SARS-CoV-2 and coronaviruses. The method was immunoSEQ multiplex PCR; TCRdb's version includes in-frame clones alone and lacks a portion of them. The table shows about 19,000 clones, with 77% occurring only once. The CDR3 is 16 amino acids. Germline assignment: CDR1 SEHNR and CDR2 FQNEAQ (reference sequence). The V and J ends lost 7 bases and 0 bases respectively, with 16 bases between them. The unexposed donors gave CD4+ T cells in about 2011-2018, prior to COVID-19. CD4+ T cells were isolated from the cells after nine to eleven days of culture. This clone was detected a few times. Its antigen remains unknown.

The receptor was isolated from a human donor in good health. The chain has TRBV7-9 and TRBJ2-1; D remains unclear. The specimen was CD4+ T cells from PBMCs, cultured in vitro. CDR3 DNA sequence: TGTGCCAGCACTACTTATCAGCGTAGCTCCTACAATGAGCAGTTCTTC. It is translated as CASTTYQRSSYNEQFF.